The source of this TCR beta chain is a study of shared clonotypes between healthy human individuals. Study results and limitations: Non-shared clonotypes displayed generation probabilities falling below those of clonotypes present in all four donors. Blood was the only sampled material, and tissue repertoires likely differ. Sequencing depth was expected to influence donor clonotype sharing.

Comments on this clone: The antigen is undetermined.

Assay: immunoSEQ multiplex PCR; the TCRdb copy retains only in-frame clones and omits some. The top ten clones hold less than 0.06% of a sample with under 650,000 clones, 90% to 96% of them seen once. The germline V gene encodes CDR1 SNHLY and CDR2 FYNNEI. CDR3 length equals 13 residues. Trimming pared 5 bases from V and 2 bases from J, leaving 9 bases between. Subsets obtained from CD4+ cells comprised CD45RA+ naive and CD45RA-negative memory cells. The sample taken for sequencing was naive CD4+ T cells sorted from blood. Indicated subset: CD45RA+ positively selected. This chain uses TRBV2 with TRBJ2-5, with D uncertain. This TCR derives from a woman in her 30s in good health. The CDR3, as DNA: TGTGCCAGCAGTTACCTAATACAAGAGACCCAGTACTTC. It translates to CASSYLIQETQYF. Full variable domain (rest looked up from reference TRBV2 and TRBJ2-5): EPEVTQTPSHQVTQMGQEVILRCVPISNHLYFYWYRQILGQKVEFLVSFYNNEISEKSEIFDDQFSVERPDGSNFTLKIRSTKLEDSAMYFCASSYLIQETQYFGPGTRLLVL.